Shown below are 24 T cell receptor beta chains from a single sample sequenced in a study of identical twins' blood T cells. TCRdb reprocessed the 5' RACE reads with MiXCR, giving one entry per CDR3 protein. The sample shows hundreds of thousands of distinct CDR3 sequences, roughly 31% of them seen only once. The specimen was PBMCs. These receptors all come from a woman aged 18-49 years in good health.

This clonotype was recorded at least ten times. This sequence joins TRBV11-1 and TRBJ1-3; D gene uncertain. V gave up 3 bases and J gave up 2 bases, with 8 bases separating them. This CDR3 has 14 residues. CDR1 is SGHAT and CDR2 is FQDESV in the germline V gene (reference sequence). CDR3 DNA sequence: TGTGCCAGCAGCTTCCACAGTCCTGGAAACACCATATATTTT. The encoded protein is CASSFHSPGNTIYF.

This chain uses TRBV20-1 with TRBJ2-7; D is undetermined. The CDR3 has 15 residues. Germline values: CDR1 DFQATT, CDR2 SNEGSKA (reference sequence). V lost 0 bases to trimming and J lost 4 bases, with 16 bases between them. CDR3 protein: CSAREGLGPWYEQYF. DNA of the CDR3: TGCAGTGCTAGAGAAGGGTTAGGGCCTTGGTACGAGCAGTACTTC.

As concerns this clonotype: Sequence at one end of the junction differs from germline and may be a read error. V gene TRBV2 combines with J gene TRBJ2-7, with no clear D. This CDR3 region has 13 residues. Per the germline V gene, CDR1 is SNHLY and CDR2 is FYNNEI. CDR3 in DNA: TGTACCAGCGAGACGGCCTGGGGTTACGAGCAGTACTTC. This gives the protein CTSETAWGYEQYF.

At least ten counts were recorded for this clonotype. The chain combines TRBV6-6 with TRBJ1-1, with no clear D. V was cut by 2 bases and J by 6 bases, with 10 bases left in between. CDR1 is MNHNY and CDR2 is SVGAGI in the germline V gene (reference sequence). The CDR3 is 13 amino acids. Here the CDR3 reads CASSYPPPAEAFF. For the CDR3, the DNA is TGTGCCAGCAGTTACCCCCCCCCGGCTGAAGCTTTCTTT.

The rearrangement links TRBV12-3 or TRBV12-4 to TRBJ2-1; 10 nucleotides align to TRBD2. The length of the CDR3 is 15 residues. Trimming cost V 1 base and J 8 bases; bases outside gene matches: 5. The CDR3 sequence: CASSLEAGGPHEQFF. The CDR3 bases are TGTGCCAGCAGTTTAGAAGCGGGGGGGCCCCATGAGCAGTTCTTC.

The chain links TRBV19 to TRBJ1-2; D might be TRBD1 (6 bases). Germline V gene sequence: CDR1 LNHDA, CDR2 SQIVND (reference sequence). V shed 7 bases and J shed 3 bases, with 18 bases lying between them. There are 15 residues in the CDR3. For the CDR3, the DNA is TGTGCCAGTAACCCTACAGGGAACTGGCACTATGGCTACACCTTC. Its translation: CASNPTGNWHYGYTF.

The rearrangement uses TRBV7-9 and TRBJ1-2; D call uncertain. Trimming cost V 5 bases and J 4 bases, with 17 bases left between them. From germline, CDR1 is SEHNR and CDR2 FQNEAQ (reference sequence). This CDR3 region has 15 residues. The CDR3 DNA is TGTGCCAGCAGCCTACCCGGAGCTGTTTCCTATGGCTACACCTTC. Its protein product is CASSLPGAVSYGYTF. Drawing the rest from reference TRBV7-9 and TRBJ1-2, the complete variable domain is DTGVSQNPRHKITKRGQNVTFRCDPISEHNRLYWYRQTLGQGPEFLTYFQNEAQLEKSRLLSDRFSAERPKGSFSTLEIQRTEQGDSAMYLCASSLPGAVSYGYTFGSGTRLTVV.

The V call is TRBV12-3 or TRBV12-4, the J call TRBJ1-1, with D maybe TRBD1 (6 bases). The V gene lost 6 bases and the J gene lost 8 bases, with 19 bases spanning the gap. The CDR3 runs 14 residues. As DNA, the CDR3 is TGTGCCAGCAGCCAAACAGGGATAGGGAGCGAAGCTTTCTTT. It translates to CASSQTGIGSEAFF.

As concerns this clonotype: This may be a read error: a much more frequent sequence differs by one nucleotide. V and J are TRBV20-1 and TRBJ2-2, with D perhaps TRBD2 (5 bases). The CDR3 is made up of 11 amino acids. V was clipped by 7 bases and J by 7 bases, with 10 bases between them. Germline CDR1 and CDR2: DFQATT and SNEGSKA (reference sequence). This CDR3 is CSVGRNGELFF. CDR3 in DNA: TGCAGTGTTGGGAGAAACGGGGAGCTGTTTTTT.

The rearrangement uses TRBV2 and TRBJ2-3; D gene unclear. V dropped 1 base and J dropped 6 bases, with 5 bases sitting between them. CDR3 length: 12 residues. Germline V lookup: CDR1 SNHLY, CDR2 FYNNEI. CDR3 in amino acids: CASSEGGDTQYF. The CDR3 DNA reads TGTGCCAGCAGTGAAGGCGGTGATACGCAGTATTTT.

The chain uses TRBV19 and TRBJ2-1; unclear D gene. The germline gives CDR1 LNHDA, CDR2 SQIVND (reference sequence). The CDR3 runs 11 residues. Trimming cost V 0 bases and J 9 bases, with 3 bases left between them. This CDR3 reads CASSIESEQFF. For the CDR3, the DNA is TGTGCCAGTAGTATAGAGAGTGAGCAGTTCTTC.

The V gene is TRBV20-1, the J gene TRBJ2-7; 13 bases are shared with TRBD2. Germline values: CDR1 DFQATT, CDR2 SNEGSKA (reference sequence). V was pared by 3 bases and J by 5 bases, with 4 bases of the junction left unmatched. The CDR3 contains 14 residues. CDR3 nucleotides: TGCAGTGCTAGTCCGGGACTAGCGGGAAACGAGCAGTACTTC. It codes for CSASPGLAGNEQYF.

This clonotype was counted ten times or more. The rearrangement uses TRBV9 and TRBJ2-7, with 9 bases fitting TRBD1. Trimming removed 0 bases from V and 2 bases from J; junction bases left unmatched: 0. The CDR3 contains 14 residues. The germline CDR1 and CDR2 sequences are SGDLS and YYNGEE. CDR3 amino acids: CASSVGQGAYEQYF. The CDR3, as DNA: TGTGCCAGCAGCGTAGGACAGGGGGCCTACGAGCAGTACTTC. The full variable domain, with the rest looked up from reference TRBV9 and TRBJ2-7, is DSGVTQTPKHLITATGQRVTLRCSPRSGDLSVYWYQQSLDQGLQFLIQYYNGEERAKGNILERFSAQQFPDLHSELNLSSLELGDSALYFCASSVGQGAYEQYFGPGTRLTVT.

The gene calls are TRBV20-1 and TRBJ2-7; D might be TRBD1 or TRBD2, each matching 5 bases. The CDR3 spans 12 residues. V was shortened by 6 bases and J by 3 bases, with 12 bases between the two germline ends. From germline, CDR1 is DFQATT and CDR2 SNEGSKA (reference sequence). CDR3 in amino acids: CSAPRDGYEQYF. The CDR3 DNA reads TGCAGTGCCCCCCGGGACGGCTACGAGCAGTACTTC.

CDR3 sequence: CSVVDSGSGNTIYF. The CDR3 DNA sequence: TGCAGCGTTGTCGACTCCGGCTCTGGAAACACCATATATTTT. The rearrangement joins TRBV29-1 to TRBJ1-3, with D unresolved. V lost 4 bases, J lost 0 bases, and 10 bases lay in between. Germline V gene sequence: CDR1 SQVTM, CDR2 ANQGSEA. The CDR3 runs to 14 residues.

The CDR3 bases are TGCAGCGTTGCCGCCATCCATGGCTACACCTTC. This codes for CSVAAIHGYTF. The rearrangement uses TRBV29-1 and TRBJ1-2; D ambiguous. Trimming took 4 bases from V and 6 from J, leaving 9 bases between them. The germline V gene encodes CDR1 SQVTM and CDR2 ANQGSEA. CDR3 length: 11 amino acids.

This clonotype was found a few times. The CDR3 nucleotides read TGCAGCGACGACACAGATACGCAGTATTTT. Translating it yields CSDDTDTQYF. The V gene is TRBV29-1, the J gene TRBJ2-3; no definite D call. The CDR3 contains 10 residues. CDR1 and CDR2 from the germline V gene are SQVTM and ANQGSEA. V shed 7 bases and J shed 2 bases, with 4 bases lying between them.

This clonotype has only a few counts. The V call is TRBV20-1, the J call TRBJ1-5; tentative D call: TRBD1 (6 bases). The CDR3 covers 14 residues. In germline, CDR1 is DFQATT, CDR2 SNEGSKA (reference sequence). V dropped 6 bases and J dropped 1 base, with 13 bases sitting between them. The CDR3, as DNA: TGCAGTGCCCTTTCAGGGGACAGCAATCAGCCCCAGCATTTT. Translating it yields CSALSGDSNQPQHF.

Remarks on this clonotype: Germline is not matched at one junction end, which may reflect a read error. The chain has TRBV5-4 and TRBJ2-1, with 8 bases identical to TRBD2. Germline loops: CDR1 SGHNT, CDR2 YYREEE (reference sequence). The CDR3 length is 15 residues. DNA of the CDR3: TGTGCCAGCATCTTGGCGGGAGGAGGTAACAATGAGCAGTTCTTC. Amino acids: CASILAGGGNNEQFF. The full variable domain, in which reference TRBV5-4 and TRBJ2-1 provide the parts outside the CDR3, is ETGVTQSPTHLIKTRGQQVTLRCSSQSGHNTVSWYQQALGQGPQFIFQYYREEENGRGNFPPRFSGLQFPNYSSELNVNALELDDSALYLCASILAGGGNNEQFFGPGTRLTVL.

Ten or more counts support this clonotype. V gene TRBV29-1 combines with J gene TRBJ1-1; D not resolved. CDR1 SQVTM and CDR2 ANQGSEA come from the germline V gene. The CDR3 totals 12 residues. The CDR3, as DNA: TGCAGTGCAGTGCCGTCTCCCGCTGAAGCTTTCTTT. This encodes CSAVPSPAEAFF.

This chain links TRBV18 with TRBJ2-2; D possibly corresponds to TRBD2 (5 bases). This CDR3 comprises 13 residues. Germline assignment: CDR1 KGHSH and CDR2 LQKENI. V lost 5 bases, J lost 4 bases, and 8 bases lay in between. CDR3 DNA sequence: TGTGCCAGCTCAGGACTCATCACCGGGGAGCTGTTTTTT. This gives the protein CASSGLITGELFF.

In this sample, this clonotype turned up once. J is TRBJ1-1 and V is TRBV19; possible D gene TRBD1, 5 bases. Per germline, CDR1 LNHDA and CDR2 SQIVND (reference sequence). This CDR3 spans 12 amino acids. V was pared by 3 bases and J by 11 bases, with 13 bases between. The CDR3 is CASSIYGASAFF. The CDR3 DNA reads TGTGCCAGTAGTATTTACGGGGCTTCGGCTTTCTTT.

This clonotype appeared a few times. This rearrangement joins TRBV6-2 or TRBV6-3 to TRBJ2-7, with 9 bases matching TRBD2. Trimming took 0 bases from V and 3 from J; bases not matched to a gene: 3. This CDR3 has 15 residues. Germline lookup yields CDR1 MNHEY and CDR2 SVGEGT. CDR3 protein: CASSYSSSGSYEQYF. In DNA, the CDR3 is TGTGCCAGCAGTTACTCGAGTAGCGGGAGCTACGAGCAGTACTTC.

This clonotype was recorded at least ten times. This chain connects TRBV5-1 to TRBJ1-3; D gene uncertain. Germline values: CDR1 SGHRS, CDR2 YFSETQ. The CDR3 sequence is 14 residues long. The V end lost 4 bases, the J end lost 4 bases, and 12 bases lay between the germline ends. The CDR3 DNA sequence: TGCGCCAGCAGCAGGGATTCAGGAGGAAACACCATATATTTT. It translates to CASSRDSGGNTIYF. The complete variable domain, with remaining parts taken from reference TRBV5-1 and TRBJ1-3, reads KAGVTQTPRYLIKTRGQQVTLSCSPISGHRSVSWYQQTPGQGLQFLFEYFSETQRNKGNFPGRFSGRQFSNSRSEMNVSTLELGDSALYLCASSRDSGGNTIYFGEGSWLTVV.